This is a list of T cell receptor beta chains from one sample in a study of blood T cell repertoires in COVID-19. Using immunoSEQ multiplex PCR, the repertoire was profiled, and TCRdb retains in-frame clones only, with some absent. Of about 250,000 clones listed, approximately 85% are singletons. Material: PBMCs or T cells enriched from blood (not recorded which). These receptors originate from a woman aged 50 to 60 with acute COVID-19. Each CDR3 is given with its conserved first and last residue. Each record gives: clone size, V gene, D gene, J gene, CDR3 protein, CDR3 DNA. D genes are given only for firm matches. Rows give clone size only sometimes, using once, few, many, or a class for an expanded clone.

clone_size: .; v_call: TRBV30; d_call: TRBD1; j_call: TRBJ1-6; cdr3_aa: CAWTRPGQSYSPLHF; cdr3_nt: TGTGCCTGGACGCGACCGGGACAGAGTTATTCACCCCTCCACTTT
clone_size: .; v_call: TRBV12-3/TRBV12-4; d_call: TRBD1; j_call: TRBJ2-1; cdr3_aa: CASRRQGIDEQFF; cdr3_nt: TGTGCCAGCAGAAGACAGGGTATCGATGAGCAGTTCTTC
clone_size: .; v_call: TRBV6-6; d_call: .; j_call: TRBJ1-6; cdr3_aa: CASSYSPGFENSPLHF; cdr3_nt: TGTGCCAGCAGTTACTCGCCAGGGTTTGAAAATTCACCCCTCCACTTT
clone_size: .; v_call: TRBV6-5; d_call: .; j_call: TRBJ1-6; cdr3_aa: CASSYRDNSPLHF; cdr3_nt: TGTGCCAGCAGTTACCGGGATAATTCACCCCTCCACTTT
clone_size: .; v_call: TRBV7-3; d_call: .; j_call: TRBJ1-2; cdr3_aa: CASRRGLGDDYGYTF; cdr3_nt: TGTGCCAGCAGACGAGGTTTAGGAGACGACTATGGCTACACCTTC
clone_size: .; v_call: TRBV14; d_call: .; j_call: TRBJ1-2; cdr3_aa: CASSQDQAGDDGYTF; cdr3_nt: TGTGCCAGCAGCCAAGATCAGGCAGGGGACGATGGCTACACCTTC
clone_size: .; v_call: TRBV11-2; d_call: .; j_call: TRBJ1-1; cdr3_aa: CASSVDSNMNTEAFF; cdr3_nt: TGTGCCAGCAGCGTCGACAGTAATATGAACACTGAAGCTTTCTTT
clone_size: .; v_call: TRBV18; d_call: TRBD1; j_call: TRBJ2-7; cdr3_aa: CASSASGTGSYEQYF; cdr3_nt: TGTGCCAGCTCGGCCTCCGGGACAGGCAGCTACGAGCAGTACTTC
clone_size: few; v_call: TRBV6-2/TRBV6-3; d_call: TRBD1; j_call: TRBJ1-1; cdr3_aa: CASSDLGQQNTEAFF; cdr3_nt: TGTGCCAGCAGTGACCTGGGACAGCAGAACACTGAAGCTTTCTTT
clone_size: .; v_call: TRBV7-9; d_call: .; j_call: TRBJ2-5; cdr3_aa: CASSPRQNQETQYF; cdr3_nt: TGTGCCAGCAGCCCTCGACAGAACCAAGAGACCCAGTACTTC
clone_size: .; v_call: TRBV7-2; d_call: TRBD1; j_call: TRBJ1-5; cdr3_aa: CASSLLGTGGNQPQHF; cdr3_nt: TGTGCCAGCAGCTTATTAGGGACAGGAGGCAATCAGCCCCAGCATTTT
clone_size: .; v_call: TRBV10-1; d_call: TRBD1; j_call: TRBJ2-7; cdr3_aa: CASSEGSQGVYF; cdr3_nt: TGCGCCAGCAGTGAGGGTTCACAGGGGGTTTACTTC
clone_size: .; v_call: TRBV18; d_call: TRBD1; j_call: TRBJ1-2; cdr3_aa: CASGQANYGYTF; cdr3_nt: TGTGCCAGCGGACAGGCTAACTATGGCTACACCTTC